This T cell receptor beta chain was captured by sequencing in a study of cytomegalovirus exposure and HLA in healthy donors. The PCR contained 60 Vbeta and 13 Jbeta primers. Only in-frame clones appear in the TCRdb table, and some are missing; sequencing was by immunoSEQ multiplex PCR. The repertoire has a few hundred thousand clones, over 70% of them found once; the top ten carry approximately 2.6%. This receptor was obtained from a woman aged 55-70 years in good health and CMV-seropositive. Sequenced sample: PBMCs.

In DNA, the CDR3 is TGCGCCAGCAGCTTGAGGGCAGGGATGGAGACCCAGTACTTC. Translated: CASSLRAGMETQYF. The V gene is TRBV5-1, the J gene TRBJ2-5; a possible D gene is TRBD1 (5 bases). The V end was cut by 1 base, the J end by 5 bases, with 12 bases between. Germline CDR1 is SGHRS and CDR2 is YFSETQ. The CDR3 covers 14 residues.